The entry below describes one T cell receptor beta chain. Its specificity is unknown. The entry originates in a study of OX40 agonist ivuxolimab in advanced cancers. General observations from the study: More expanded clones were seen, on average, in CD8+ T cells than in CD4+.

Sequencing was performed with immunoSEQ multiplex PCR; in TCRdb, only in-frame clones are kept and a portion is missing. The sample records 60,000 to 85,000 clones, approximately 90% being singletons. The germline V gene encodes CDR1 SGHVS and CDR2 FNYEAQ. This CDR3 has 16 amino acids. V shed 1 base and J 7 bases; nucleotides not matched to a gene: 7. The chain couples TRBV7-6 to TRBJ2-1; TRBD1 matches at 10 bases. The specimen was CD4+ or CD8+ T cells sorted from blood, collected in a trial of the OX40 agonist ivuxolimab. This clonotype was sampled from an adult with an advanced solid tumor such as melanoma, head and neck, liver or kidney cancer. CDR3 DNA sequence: TGTGCCAGCAGCTTAGGGGGTGGGACAGGGGTAAATGAGCAGTTCTTC. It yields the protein CASSLGGGTGVNEQFF.